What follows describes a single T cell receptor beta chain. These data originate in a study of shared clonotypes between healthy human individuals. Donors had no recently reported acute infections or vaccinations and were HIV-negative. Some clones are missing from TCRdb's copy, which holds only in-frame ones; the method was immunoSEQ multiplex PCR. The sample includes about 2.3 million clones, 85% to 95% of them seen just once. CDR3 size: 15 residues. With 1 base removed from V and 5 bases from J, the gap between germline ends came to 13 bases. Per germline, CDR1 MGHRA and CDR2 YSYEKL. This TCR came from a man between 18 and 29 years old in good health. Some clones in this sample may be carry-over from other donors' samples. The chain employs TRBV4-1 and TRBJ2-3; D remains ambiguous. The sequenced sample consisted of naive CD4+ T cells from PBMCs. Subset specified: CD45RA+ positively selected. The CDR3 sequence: CASSQVDHQGDTQYF. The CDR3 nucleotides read TGCGCCAGCAGCCAAGTTGACCACCAAGGAGATACGCAGTATTTT.